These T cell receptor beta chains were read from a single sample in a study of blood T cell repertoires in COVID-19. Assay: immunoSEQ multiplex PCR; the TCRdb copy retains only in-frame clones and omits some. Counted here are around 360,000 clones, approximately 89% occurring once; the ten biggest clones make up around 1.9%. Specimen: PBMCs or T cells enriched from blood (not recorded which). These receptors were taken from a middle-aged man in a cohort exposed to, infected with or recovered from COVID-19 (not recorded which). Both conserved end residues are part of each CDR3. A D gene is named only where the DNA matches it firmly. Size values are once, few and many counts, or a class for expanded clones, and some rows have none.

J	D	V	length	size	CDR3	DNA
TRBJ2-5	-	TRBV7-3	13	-	CASSVTYQETQYF	TGTGCCAGCAGCGTTACTTACCAAGAGACCCAGTACTTC
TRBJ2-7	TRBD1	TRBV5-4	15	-	CASSSRTGPSYEQYF	TGTGCCAGCAGCTCCCGGACAGGCCCCAGCTACGAGCAGTACTTC
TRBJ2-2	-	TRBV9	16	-	CASSVVLAPLPGELFF	TGTGCCAGCAGCGTAGTACTAGCTCCCCTCCCCGGGGAGCTGTTTTTT
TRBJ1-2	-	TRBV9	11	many	CASGTIGGYTF	TGTGCCAGCGGGACAATAGGTGGCTACACCTTC
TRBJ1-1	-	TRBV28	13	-	CASSLWGRGEAFF	TGTGCCAGCAGTTTATGGGGGCGCGGTGAAGCTTTCTTT
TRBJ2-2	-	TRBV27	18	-	CASSPPRPRGAHTGELFF	TGTGCCAGCAGCCCTCCAAGGCCCAGGGGCGCCCACACCGGGGAGCTGTTTTTT
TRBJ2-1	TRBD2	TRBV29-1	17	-	CSVDRLAGMSSYNEQFF	TGCAGCGTTGATCGTCTAGCGGGGATGAGCTCCTACAATGAGCAGTTCTTC
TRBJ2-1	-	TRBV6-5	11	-	CASTGYNEQFF	TGTGCCAGCACAGGTTACAATGAGCAGTTCTTC
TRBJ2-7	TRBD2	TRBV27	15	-	CASSRTSGRGYEQYF	TGTGCCAGCAGTCGGACTAGCGGGAGAGGGTACGAGCAGTACTTC
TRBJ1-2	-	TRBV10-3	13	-	CAIRGAVSYGYTF	TGTGCCATTCGCGGGGCGGTTAGCTATGGCTACACCTTC
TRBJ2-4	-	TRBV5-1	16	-	CASSLRTGVAKNIQYF	TGCGCCAGCAGCTTGAGGACGGGAGTAGCCAAAAACATTCAGTACTTC
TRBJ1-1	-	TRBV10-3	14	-	CAIKITGPNTEAFF	TGTGCCATCAAGATTACAGGCCCGAACACTGAAGCTTTCTTT
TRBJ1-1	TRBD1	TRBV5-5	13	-	CASRGQGQTEAFF	TGTGCCAGCAGGGGACAGGGACAAACTGAAGCTTTCTTT
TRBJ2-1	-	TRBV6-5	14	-	CASSSDELYNEQFF	TGTGCCAGCAGTAGCGACGAGCTCTACAATGAGCAGTTCTTC
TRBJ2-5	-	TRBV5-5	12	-	CASSFPPGTQYF	TGTGCCAGCAGCTTCCCCCCGGGGACCCAGTACTTC
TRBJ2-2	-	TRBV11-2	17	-	CASSLDPGTTNTGELFF	TGTGCCAGCAGCTTAGACCCCGGGACAACGAACACCGGGGAGCTGTTTTTT
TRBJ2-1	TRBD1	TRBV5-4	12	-	CASSLGRDRGFF	TGTGCCAGCAGCTTGGGCCGGGACAGGGGGTTCTTC
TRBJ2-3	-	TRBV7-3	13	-	CASSLIGTDTQYF	TGTGCCAGCAGCTTAATCGGTACAGATACGCAGTATTTT
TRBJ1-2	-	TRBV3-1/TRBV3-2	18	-	CASSQVSGGGAANYGYTF	TGTGCCAGCAGCCAAGTATCCGGGGGAGGGGCCGCTAACTATGGCTACACCTTC
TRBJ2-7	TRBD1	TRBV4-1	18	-	CASSPQGPGTGISYEQYF	TGCGCCAGCAGCCCCCAAGGGCCCGGGACAGGGATTTCCTACGAGCAGTACTTC
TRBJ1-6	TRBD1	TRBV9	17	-	CASSDRQGASYNSPLHF	TGTGCCAGCAGCGATAGACAGGGGGCCTCCTATAATTCACCCCTCCACTTT
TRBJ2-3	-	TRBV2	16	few	CASSKRSPPGTDTQYF	TGTGCCAGCAGTAAGCGAAGCCCTCCCGGGACAGATACGCAGTATTTT
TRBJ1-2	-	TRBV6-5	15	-	CASSYLTTDNYGYTF	TGTGCCAGCAGTTACCTAACGACAGATAACTATGGCTACACCTTC
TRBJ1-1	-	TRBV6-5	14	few	CASSQRQLNTEAFF	TGTGCCAGCAGTCAGCGACAGCTGAACACTGAAGCTTTCTTT
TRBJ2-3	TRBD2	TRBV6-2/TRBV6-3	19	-	CASSPIPGLAGEFSDTQYF	TGTGCCAGCAGTCCGATACCGGGACTAGCGGGAGAATTCTCAGATACGCAGTATTTT
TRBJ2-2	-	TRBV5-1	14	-	CASSLRTEHGELFF	TGCGCCAGCAGCTTGCGGACAGAACACGGGGAGCTGTTTTTT